A selection of T cell receptor beta chains follows, all from one sample in a study of tumor-infiltrating lymphocytes in primary liver carcinoma. TCRdb independently ran MiXCR on the multiplex PCR reads; one entry per CDR3 protein. The sample includes some 87,000 distinct CDR3 sequences, approximately 68% seen only once; the top ten take around 25%. The sample consisted of tumor-adjacent normal liver tissue. These receptors came from a middle-aged man with primary liver carcinoma and hepatitis B virus infection. CDR3s include the opening cysteine and the closing phenylalanine or tryptophan. The D gene is left open where the match is weak. Some rows mark clone size as missing; the rest say once, few, many or name a class of expanded clone.

v_call	clone_size	j_call	d_call	cdr3_aa	cdr3_nt
TRBV12-3/TRBV12-4	.	TRBJ2-3	.	CASMDRLMDTQYF	TGTGCCAGCATGGACAGACTTATGGATACGCAGTATTTT
TRBV28	.	TRBJ2-5	.	CASSLTGPRETQYF	TGTGCCAGCAGTCTTACGGGGCCCAGAGAGACCCAGTACTTC
TRBV4-1	.	TRBJ1-2	.	CASSQDWRTWGNYGYTF	TGTGCCAGCAGCCAAGATTGGCGGACATGGGGAAACTATGGCTACACCTTC
TRBV5-4	.	TRBJ1-3	.	CASSLGQLSGNTIYF	TGTGCCAGCAGCTTGGGACAGCTCTCTGGAAACACCATATATTTT
TRBV5-1	few	TRBJ2-7	.	CASSLEDLAYEQYF	TGCGCCAGCAGCTTGGAAGATCTCGCCTACGAGCAGTACTTC
TRBV11-2	.	TRBJ2-5	.	CVSSLRETQYF	TGTGTCAGTAGCTTACGAGAGACCCAGTATTTC
TRBV4-1	many	TRBJ2-2	.	CASSQEPSPLGGELFF	TGCGCCAGCAGCCAAGAGCCCTCACCTCTGGGAGGGGAGCTGTTTTTT
TRBV5-6	many	TRBJ2-1	.	CASSLGTLRAHEQFF	TGTGCCAGCAGCTTGGGGACTCTCAGGGCTCATGAGCAGTTCTTC
TRBV7-9	many	TRBJ2-1	TRBD2	CASSPRAGGFSDEQFF	TGTGCCAGCAGCCCGCGAGCGGGAGGGTTTTCCGATGAGCAGTTCTTC
TRBV6-2/TRBV6-3	.	TRBJ2-7	.	CASMVDYGQYF	TGTGCCAGCATGGTGGACTACGGGCAGTACTTC
TRBV7-9	many	TRBJ2-1	TRBD2	CASTAGGEQFF	TGTGCCAGCACTGCGGGGGGTGAGCAGTTCTTC
TRBV2	many	TRBJ2-3	.	CASSGSTDTQYF	TGTGCCAGCAGTGGGAGCACAGATACGCAGTATTTT
TRBV19	.	TRBJ2-2	.	CASSMEGGTGELFF	TGTGCCAGTAGTATGGAAGGGGGCACCGGGGAGCTGTTTTTT
TRBV12-3/TRBV12-4	.	TRBJ2-7	.	CASSLDPSSNEQYF	TGTGCCAGCAGTTTAGACCCTAGTTCCAACGAGCAGTACTTC
TRBV28	.	TRBJ1-4	.	CASSPASGSANEKLFF	TGTGCCAGCAGTCCAGCATCAGGGTCGGCTAATGAAAAACTGTTTTTT
TRBV29-1	many	TRBJ2-7	.	CSVEDPYGDEQYF	TGCAGCGTTGAAGACCCCTACGGGGACGAGCAGTACTTC
TRBV11-2	.	TRBJ2-7	.	CASSLTRDARYEQYF	TGCGCCAGCAGCTTAACGCGAGACGCAAGGTACGAGCAGTACTTC
TRBV6-1	.	TRBJ1-1	TRBD1	CANSSSSTGGTGAFF	TGTGCCAACAGCAGTTCAAGTACAGGGGGCACTGGAGCTTTCTTT
TRBV5-5	many	TRBJ2-2	TRBD2	CASSKLAENTGELFF	TGTGCCAGCAGTAAGCTAGCGGAGAACACCGGGGAGCTGTTTTTT
TRBV12-3/TRBV12-4	many	TRBJ1-5	TRBD1	CASTLDRARGQPQHF	TGTGCCAGCACTCTAGACAGGGCAAGGGGTCAGCCCCAGCATTTT
TRBV28	once	TRBJ2-7	TRBD2	CASIPGTSGRTYEQYF	TGTGCCAGCATTCCCGGGACTAGCGGGAGGACCTACGAGCAGTACTTC
TRBV19	.	TRBJ1-2	.	CASSIRMAKTF	TGTGCCAGTAGTATAAGGATGGCTAAGACCTTC
TRBV2	.	TRBJ1-5	.	CASRVFDSNQPQHF	TGTGCCAGCAGGGTGTTTGATAGCAATCAGCCCCAGCATTTT
TRBV19	.	TRBJ2-1	TRBD2	CASRPFSGAIYNEQFF	TGTGCCAGTAGACCATTTAGCGGGGCAATCTACAATGAGCAGTTCTTC
TRBV6-6	.	TRBJ1-4	.	CASTFGGYGEKLFF	TGTGCCAGCACTTTTGGGGGGTATGGTGAAAAACTGTTTTTT
TRBV6-1	.	TRBJ2-1	.	CVISESYNEQFF	TGTGTCATTTCGGAGAGCTACAATGAGCAGTTCTTC
TRBV11-3	.	TRBJ2-3	.	CANSKESGRPDTQYF	TGTGCCAACAGTAAGGAAAGTGGCCGCCCAGATACGCAGTATTTT